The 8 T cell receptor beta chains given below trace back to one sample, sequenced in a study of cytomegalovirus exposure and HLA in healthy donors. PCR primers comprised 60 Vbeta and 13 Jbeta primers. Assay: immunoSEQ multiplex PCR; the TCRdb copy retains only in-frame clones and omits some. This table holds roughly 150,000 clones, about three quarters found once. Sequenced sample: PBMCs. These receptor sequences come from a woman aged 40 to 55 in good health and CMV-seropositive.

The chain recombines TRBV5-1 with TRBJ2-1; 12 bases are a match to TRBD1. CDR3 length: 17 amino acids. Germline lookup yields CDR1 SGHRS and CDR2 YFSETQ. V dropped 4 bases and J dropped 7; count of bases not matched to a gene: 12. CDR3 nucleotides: TGCGCCAGCAGCCCGATTCCGGGACAGGGGGCGACTAATGAGCAGTTCTTC. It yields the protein CASSPIPGQGATNEQFF.

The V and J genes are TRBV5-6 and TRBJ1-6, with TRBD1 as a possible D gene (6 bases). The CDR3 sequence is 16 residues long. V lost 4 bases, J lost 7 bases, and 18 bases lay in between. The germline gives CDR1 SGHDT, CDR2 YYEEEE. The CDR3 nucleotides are TGTGCCAGCAGCCGCCGCGGGTCCGACAGGAATTCACCCCTCCACTTT. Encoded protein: CASSRRGSDRNSPLHF.

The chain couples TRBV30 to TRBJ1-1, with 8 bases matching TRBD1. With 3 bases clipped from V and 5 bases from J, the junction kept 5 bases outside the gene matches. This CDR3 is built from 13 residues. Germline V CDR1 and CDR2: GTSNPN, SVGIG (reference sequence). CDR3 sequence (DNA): TGTGCCTGGAGACAAGGGACAGGAACTGAAGCTTTCTTT. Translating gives CAWRQGTGTEAFF.

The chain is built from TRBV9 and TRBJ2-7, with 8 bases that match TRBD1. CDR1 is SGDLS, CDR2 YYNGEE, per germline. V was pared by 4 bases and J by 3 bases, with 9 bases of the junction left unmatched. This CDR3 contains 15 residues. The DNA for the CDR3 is TGTGCCAGCAGCTTATACCGGGACAGGTTCTACGAGCAGTACTTC. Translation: CASSLYRDRFYEQYF.

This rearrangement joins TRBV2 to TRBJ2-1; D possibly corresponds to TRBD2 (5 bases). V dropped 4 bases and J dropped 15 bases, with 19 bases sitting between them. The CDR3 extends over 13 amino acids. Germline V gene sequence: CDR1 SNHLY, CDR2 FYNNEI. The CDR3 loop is CASSAASARGLFF. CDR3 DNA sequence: TGTGCCAGCAGTGCAGCGTCAGCTCGGGGTCTGTTCTTC.

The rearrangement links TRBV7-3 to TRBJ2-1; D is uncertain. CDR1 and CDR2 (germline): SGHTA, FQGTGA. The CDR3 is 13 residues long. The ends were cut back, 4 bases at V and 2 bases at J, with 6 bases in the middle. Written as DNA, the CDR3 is TGTGCCAGCAGCTCATCCACCTACAATGAGCAGTTCTTC. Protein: CASSSSTYNEQFF.

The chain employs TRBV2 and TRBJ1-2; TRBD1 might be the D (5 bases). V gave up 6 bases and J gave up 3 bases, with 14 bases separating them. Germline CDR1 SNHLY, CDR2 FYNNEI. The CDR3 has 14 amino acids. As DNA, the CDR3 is TGTGCCAGCAGCCAGGGTGGGGACTACTATGGCTACACCTTC. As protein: CASSQGGDYYGYTF.

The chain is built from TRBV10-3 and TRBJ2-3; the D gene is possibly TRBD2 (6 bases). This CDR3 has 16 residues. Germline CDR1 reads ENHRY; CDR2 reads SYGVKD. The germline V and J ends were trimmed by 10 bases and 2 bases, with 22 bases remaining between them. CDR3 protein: CATTTLSGGITDTQYF. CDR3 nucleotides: TGTGCCACCACCACCCTTTCGGGCGGGATCACAGATACGCAGTATTTT.